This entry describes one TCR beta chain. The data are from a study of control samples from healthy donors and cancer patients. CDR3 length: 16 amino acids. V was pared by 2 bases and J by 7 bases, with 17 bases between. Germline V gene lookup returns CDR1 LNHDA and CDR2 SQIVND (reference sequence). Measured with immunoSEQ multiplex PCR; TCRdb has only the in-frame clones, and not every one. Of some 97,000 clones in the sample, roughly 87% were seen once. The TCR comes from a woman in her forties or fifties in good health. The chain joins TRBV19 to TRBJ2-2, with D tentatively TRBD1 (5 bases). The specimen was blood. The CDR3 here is CASSIIPGNGGGELFF. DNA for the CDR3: TGTGCCAGTAGTATAATCCCAGGGAATGGTGGCGGGGAGCTGTTTTTT.